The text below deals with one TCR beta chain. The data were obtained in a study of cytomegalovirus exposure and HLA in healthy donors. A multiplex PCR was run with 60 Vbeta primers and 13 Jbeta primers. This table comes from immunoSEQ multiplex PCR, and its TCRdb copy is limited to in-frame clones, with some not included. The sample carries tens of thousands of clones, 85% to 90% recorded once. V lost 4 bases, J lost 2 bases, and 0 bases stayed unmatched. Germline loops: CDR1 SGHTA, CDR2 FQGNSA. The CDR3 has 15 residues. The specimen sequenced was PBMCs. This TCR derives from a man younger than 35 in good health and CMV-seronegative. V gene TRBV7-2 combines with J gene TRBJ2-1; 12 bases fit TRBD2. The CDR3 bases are TGTGCCAGCAGCTCTAGCGGGAGGGCCTACAATGAGCAGTTCTTC. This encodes CASSSSGRAYNEQFF.